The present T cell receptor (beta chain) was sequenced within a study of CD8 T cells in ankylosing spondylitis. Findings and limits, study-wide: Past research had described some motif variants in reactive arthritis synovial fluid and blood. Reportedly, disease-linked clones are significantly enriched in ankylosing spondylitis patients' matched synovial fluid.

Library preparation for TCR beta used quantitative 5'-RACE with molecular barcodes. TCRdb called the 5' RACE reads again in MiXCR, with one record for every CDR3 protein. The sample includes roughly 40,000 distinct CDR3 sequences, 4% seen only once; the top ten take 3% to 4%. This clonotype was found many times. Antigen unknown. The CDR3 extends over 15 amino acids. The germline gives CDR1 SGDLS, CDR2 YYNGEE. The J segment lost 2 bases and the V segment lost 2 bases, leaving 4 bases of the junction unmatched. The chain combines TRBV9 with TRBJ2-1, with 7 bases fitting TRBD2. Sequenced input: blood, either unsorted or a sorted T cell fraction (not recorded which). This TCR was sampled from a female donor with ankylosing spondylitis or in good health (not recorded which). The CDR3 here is CASSVTLAAYNEQFF. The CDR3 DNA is TGTGCCAGCAGCGTTACCCTAGCGGCCTACAATGAGCAGTTCTTC.